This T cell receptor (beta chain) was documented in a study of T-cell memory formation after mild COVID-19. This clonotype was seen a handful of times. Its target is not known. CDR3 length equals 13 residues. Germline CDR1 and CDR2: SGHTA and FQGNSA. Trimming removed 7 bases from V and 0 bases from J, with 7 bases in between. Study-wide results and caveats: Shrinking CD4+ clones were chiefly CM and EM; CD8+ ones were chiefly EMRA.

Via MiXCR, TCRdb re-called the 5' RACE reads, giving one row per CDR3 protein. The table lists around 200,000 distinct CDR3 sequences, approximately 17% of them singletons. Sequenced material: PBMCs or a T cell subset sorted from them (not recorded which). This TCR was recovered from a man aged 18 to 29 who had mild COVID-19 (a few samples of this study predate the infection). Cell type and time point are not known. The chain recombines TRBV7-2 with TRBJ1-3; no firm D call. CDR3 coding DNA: TGTGCCAGCACCCCCGGCTCTGGAAACACCATATATTTT. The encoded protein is CASTPGSGNTIYF.